The next 21 T cell receptor beta chains were all read from a single sample in a study of regulatory T cells in long-lasting Graves disease. Construction of the TCR beta libraries employed iRepertoire HTBI primers in conjunction with Arm-PCR of CDR3 regions. TCRdb independently ran MiXCR on the multiplex PCR reads; one entry per CDR3 protein. The profile shows hundreds of thousands of distinct CDR3 sequences, about 16% of them singletons. Specified time point: newly diagnosed GD, antithyroid drugs for less than 3 months. PBMC-derived RNA was used for the TCR library. The sample also formed part of further work on T cells in Graves' hyperthyroidism and ophthalmopathy.

Sample: peripheral blood mononuclear cells (PBMCs), taken at new diagnosis, from a patient treated with antithyroid drugs. The origin of the receptors is a woman between 25 and 40 years old with Graves disease.

This clonotype was counted a few times. The chain recombines TRBV4-1 with TRBJ2-1; D ambiguous. Per germline, CDR1 MGHRA and CDR2 YSYEKL. The CDR3 contains 14 residues. V was clipped by 0 bases and J by 10 bases, with 13 bases between them. The CDR3 region is CASSQETGSTEQFF. CDR3 nucleotides: TGCGCCAGCAGCCAAGAAACCGGTAGCACCGAGCAGTTCTTC.

Ten or more counts support this clonotype. The genes are TRBV27 and TRBJ1-1, with D unclear. V was trimmed by 0 bases and J by 3 bases, leaving 17 bases between them. CDR1 and CDR2 from the germline V gene are MNHEY and SMNVEV (reference sequence). There are 17 residues in the CDR3. The CDR3 DNA sequence: TGTGCCAGCAGTTTATCAGGATCGAGCTCGGCGTACACTGAAGCTTTCTTT. The encoded protein is CASSLSGSSSAYTEAFF.

This clonotype was picked up many times. The gene calls are TRBV9 and TRBJ2-1, with D maybe TRBD2 (6 bases). The V and J ends lost 1 base and 5 bases respectively, with 10 bases between them. Germline V gives CDR1 SGDLS, CDR2 YYNGEE. This CDR3 comprises 14 residues. CDR3 in DNA: TGTGCCAGCAGCGTACAGGGAGGAAACAATGAGCAGTTCTTC. It encodes CASSVQGGNNEQFF.

This clonotype was recorded many times. The chain uses TRBV28 and TRBJ1-5; perhaps TRBD1 as D (5 bases). Germline loops: CDR1 MDHEN, CDR2 SYDVKM. The CDR3 covers 15 residues. The germline V and J ends were trimmed by 5 bases and 4 bases, with 15 bases remaining between them. The CDR3 spells CASSPRRGLNQPQHF. The CDR3 region has the DNA TGTGCCAGCAGTCCCAGGCGGGGACTGAATCAGCCCCAGCATTTT.

This clonotype was found a few times. This rearrangement joins TRBV15 to TRBJ2-5; 14 bases agree with TRBD2. The CDR3 runs 16 residues. After removal of 5 bases from V and 6 bases from J, the junction contained 8 bases not matched to a gene. Germline assignment: CDR1 LNHNV and CDR2 YYDKDF (reference sequence). CDR3 nucleotide sequence: TGTGCCACCAGCCTCGGACTAGCGGGAGGATTAAAGACCCAGTACTTC. Translation gives CATSLGLAGGLKTQYF.

A note on this clonotype: This may stem from a read error, because a much larger clone lies one nucleotide away. The chain combines TRBV28 with TRBJ1-2; D ambiguous. This CDR3 has 15 amino acids. Germline-derived CDR1 and CDR2 are MDHEN and SYDVKM. V lost 4 bases, J lost 2 bases, and 14 bases lay in between. CDR3 coding DNA: TGTGCCAGCAGTTCCCCCGCGGCACCCAACTATGGCTACACCTTC. It specifies CASSSPAAPNYGYTF.

The count of this clonotype is one. This may stem from a read error, because a much larger clone lies one nucleotide away. The CDR3 DNA reads TGTGCCAGCAGCGACCGCGGACTAGTCCAAGAGACCCAGTACTTC. Translating it yields CASSDRGLVQETQYF. V gene TRBV11-2 combines with J gene TRBJ2-5, with TRBD2 matching over 7 bases. In germline, CDR1 is SGHAT, CDR2 FQNNGV. The J segment lost 1 base and the V segment lost 5 bases, leaving 7 bases of the junction unmatched. CDR3 size: 15 residues.

This clonotype was found many times. The V and J genes are TRBV20-1 and TRBJ1-4; the match to TRBD1 covers 8 bases. With 5 bases clipped from V and 5 bases from J, the junction kept 25 bases outside the gene matches. Germline CDR1 reads DFQATT; CDR2 reads SNEGSKA (reference sequence). The CDR3 is made up of 20 amino acids. In DNA, the CDR3 is TGCAGTGCTCATGGACAGGGCGCAAATGCGCACGGGGTCCGCAATGAAAAACTGTTTTTT. Encoded protein: CSAHGQGANAHGVRNEKLFF.

This clonotype was counted a few times. The rearrangement uses TRBV6-1 and TRBJ1-6; D perhaps matches TRBD1 (5 bases). The CDR3 loop spans 14 amino acids. Germline lookup yields CDR1 MNHNS and CDR2 SASEGT. The V and J ends lost 10 bases and 6 bases respectively, with 16 bases between them. Here the CDR3 reads CATEEGHSNSPLHF. In DNA, the CDR3 is TGTGCCACCGAGGAGGGGCATTCTAATTCACCCCTCCACTTT.

This clonotype came up many times. V and J are TRBV7-2 and TRBJ2-5; D is tentatively TRBD1 or TRBD2 (5 bases each). Germline values: CDR1 SGHTA, CDR2 FQGNSA. Deletions cut 1 base from V and 1 base from J, with 16 bases between. This CDR3 is 17 amino acids long. The CDR3 spells CASSLGLYGAIQETQYF. The CDR3 DNA follows: TGTGCCAGCAGCTTAGGGTTGTACGGGGCCATCCAAGAGACCCAGTACTTC. The variable domain in full, with the rest retrieved from reference TRBV7-2 and TRBJ2-5, is GAGVSQSPSNKVTEKGKDVELRCDPISGHTALYWYRQSLGQGLEFLIYFQGNSAPDKSGLPSDRFSAERTGGSVSTLTIQRTQQEDSAVYLCASSLGLYGAIQETQYFGPGTRLLVL.

The chain is built from TRBV20-1 and TRBJ2-1; D perhaps matches TRBD2 (6 bases). V was cut by 3 bases and J by 13 bases, with 13 bases left in between. Germline V lookup: CDR1 DFQATT, CDR2 SNEGSKA (reference sequence). The CDR3 is 11 residues long. CDR3 nucleotides: TGCAGTGCTAGTCTGGACTATCTCCAGTTCTTC. It is translated as CSASLDYLQFF.

The gene calls are TRBV7-6 and TRBJ2-2, with 8 bases identical to TRBD1. This CDR3 contains 16 residues. Germline V CDR1 and CDR2: SGHVS, FNYEAQ. The V and J ends lost 1 base and 4 bases, in that order; junction bases with no gene match: 5. As DNA, the CDR3 is TGTGCCAGCAGCTTAGTTTCAGGGGGCATCACCGGGGAGCTGTTTTTT. Protein: CASSLVSGGITGELFF.

This clonotype was counted at least ten times. The chain uses TRBV27 and TRBJ1-2, with D maybe TRBD1 (6 bases). Trimming took off 6 bases at V and 4 bases at J, with 15 bases between the two ends. Germline loops: CDR1 MNHEY, CDR2 SMNVEV (reference sequence). This CDR3 contains 14 residues. The CDR3 sequence is CASSGGGGAYGYTF. The CDR3 DNA reads as TGTGCCAGCAGCGGGGGCGGTGGCGCCTATGGCTACACCTTC.

This clonotype was found a few times. The V call is TRBV5-1, the J call TRBJ2-7; 14 bases map to TRBD2. From germline, CDR1 is SGHRS and CDR2 YFSETQ. With V trimmed by 4 bases and J by 2 bases, 8 bases remained unmatched. This CDR3 comprises 17 residues. The CDR3 nucleotides read TGCGCCAGCAGCCTAGGGACTAGCGGGAGTCTAGCCTACGAGCAGTACTTC. Protein: CASSLGTSGSLAYEQYF.

Many counts were recorded for this clonotype. This chain's CDR3 is CASSPGVGMTTEAFF. The CDR3 nucleotides read TGTGCCAGCTCACCGGGGGTGGGAATGACCACTGAAGCTTTCTTT. This sequence joins TRBV18 and TRBJ1-1, with TRBD1 as a possible D gene (5 bases). Trimming stripped 3 bases from V and 4 bases from J, with 15 bases between. This CDR3 contains 15 residues. Germline V gene lookup returns CDR1 KGHSH and CDR2 LQKENI.

This chain connects TRBV27 to TRBJ2-3, with no clear D. The CDR3 spans 14 residues. V was clipped by 6 bases and J by 0 bases, with 10 bases between them. Germline V gene data show CDR1 as MNHEY and CDR2 as SMNVEV (reference sequence). CDR3 bases: TGTGCCAGCAGGTACTCAACTAGCACAGATACGCAGTATTTT. Its protein product is CASRYSTSTDTQYF.

This clonotype has more than one count but fewer than ten. The chain has TRBV2 and TRBJ1-4; D remains ambiguous. From germline, CDR1 is SNHLY and CDR2 FYNNEI. Deletions cut 2 bases from V and 8 bases from J, with 12 bases between. The CDR3 consists of 14 residues. CDR3 loop: CASSEKPHSEKLFF. In nucleotides, the CDR3 is TGTGCCAGCAGTGAAAAGCCCCATAGCGAAAAACTGTTTTTT.

This clonotype was recorded a few times. The chain carries TRBV19 and TRBJ2-7, with 10 nucleotides matching TRBD1. After removal of 5 bases from V and 4 bases from J, the junction contained 8 bases not matched to a gene. This CDR3 is built from 15 residues. Germline V CDR1 and CDR2: LNHDA, SQIVND (reference sequence). The CDR3 protein is CASSPGQGSRYEQYF. The CDR3 nucleotides read TGTGCCAGTAGTCCGGGACAGGGGAGCCGGTACGAGCAGTACTTC.

This clonotype was recorded a few times. The chain recombines TRBV28 with TRBJ2-2, with a weak D call TRBD2 (6 bases). The V end lost 3 bases, the J end lost 6 bases, and 14 bases lay between the germline ends. From germline, CDR1 is MDHEN and CDR2 SYDVKM. The CDR3 has 15 amino acids. Written as DNA, the CDR3 is TGTGCCAGCAGTTTTGGGGTTGGGGAGGCCGGGGAGCTGTTTTTT. The encoded protein is CASSFGVGEAGELFF.

This clonotype appeared many times. The chain carries TRBV28 and TRBJ1-2, with D perhaps matching TRBD1 (5 bases). Germline CDR1 is MDHEN and CDR2 is SYDVKM. The CDR3 spans 14 residues. V was cut by 2 bases and J by 2 bases, with 9 bases left in between. In DNA form, the CDR3 reads TGTGCCAGCAGTTTAACAGGATCAAACTATGGCTACACCTTC. It encodes CASSLTGSNYGYTF.

This clonotype was seen repeatedly, ten times or more. The genes are TRBV7-2 and TRBJ2-3; no definite D call. The germline CDR1 and CDR2 sequences are SGHTA and FQGNSA. The CDR3 spans 11 residues. Trimming removed 6 bases at V and 3 bases at J, with 4 bases between. In DNA form, the CDR3 reads TGTGCCAGCAGATCGACAGATACGCAGTATTTT. Translating gives CASRSTDTQYF.